The TCR beta chain described here comes from a study of early T cells in non-severe SARS-CoV-2 infection. TCRdb passed the 5' RACE reads through MiXCR, listing each CDR3 protein once. Here the sample spans 60,000 to 75,000 distinct CDR3 sequences, 10% to 12% being singletons. Regarding the study as a whole: VDJdb-based matching was biased toward anti-spike CD8 responses and missed private and CD4 specificities.

Regarding this clonotype: The antigen is not known.

CDR1 is LGHNT, CDR2 FRNRAP, per germline. Trimming took off 9 bases at V and 6 bases at J, with 24 bases between the two ends. This CDR3 is built from 15 residues. The sequence was collected from an adult who was a healthcare worker with PCR-confirmed SARS-CoV-2 infection or an uninfected control (not recorded which). The chain has TRBV12-5 and TRBJ2-7; D remains ambiguous. The specimen was whole blood, collected at baseline. The DNA of the CDR3 is TGTGCTAGAGGTCTGACCCGCGGTCGGATTGGCGAGCAGTACTTC. Its translation: CARGLTRGRIGEQYF.